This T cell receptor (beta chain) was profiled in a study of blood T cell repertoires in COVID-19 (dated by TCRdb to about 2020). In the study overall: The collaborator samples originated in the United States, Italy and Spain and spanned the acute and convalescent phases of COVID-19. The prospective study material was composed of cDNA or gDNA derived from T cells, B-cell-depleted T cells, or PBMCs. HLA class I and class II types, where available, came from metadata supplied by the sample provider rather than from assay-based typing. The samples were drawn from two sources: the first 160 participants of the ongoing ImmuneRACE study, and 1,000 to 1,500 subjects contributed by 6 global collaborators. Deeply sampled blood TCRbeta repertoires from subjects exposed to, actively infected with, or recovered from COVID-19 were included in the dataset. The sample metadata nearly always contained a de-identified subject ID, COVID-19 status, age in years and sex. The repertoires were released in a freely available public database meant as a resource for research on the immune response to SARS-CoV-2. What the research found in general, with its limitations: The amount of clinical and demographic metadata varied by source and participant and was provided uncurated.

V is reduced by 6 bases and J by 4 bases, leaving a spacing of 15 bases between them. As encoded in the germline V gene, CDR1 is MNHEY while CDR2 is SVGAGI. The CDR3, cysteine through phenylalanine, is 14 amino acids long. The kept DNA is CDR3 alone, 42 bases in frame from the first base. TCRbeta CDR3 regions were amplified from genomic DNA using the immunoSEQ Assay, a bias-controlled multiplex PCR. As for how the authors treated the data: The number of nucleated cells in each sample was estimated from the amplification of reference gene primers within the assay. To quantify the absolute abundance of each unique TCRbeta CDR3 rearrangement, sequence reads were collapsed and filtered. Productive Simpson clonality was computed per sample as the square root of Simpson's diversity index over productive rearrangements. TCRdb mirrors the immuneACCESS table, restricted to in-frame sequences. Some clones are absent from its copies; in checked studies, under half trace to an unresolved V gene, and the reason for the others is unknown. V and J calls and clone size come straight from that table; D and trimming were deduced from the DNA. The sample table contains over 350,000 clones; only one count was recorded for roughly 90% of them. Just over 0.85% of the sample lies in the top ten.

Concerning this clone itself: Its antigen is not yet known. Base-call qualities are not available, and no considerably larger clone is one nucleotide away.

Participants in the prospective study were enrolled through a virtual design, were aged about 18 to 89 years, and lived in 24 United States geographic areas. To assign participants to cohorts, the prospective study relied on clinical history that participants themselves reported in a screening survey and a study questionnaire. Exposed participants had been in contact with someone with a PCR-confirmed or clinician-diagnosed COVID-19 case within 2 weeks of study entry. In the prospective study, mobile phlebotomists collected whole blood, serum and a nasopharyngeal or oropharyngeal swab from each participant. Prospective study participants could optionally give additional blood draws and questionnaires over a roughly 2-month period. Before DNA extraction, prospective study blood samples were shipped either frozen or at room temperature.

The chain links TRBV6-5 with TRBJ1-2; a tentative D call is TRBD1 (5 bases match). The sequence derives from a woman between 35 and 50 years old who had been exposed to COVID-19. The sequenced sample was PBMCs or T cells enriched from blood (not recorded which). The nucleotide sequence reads TGTGCCAGCAGACGAGACAGAAGTTTCTATGGCTACACCTTC. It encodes CASRRDRSFYGYTF.